One and the same sample provided the 4 T cell receptor beta chains below, sequenced in a study of T cell clonotyping in hematopoietic cell transplantation. This sample's time point: recipient sample about 28 days before transplant, after cytoreduction. Profiling relied on immunoSEQ multiplex PCR, and the TCRdb table lists in-frame clones only, not all of them. The sample shows tens of thousands of clones, under 90% of them seen only once. Sample: peripheral blood mononuclear cells, taken before stem cell transplant. The receptors here all came from a man between 60 and 75 years old with biphenotypic leukemia. Some clones in this sample may be carry-over from other donors' samples.

The chain is built from TRBV9 and TRBJ2-5; a weak D match, TRBD1 (5 bases). Between the trimmed V and J ends, which lost 3 bases and 2 bases, there was a span of 8 bases. Germline CDR1 SGDLS, CDR2 YYNGEE. The CDR3 spans 13 residues. The CDR3 spells CASSAPGQETQYF. CDR3 DNA: TGTGCCAGCAGCGCCCCAGGGCAAGAGACCCAGTACTTC.

This CDR3 is CAWGRQIYGYTF. Here the CDR3 DNA reads TGTGCCTGGGGGCGACAGATCTATGGCTACACCTTC. The chain employs TRBV30 and TRBJ1-2; a weak D match, TRBD1 (5 bases). V was clipped by 5 bases and J by 4 bases, with 11 bases between them. The CDR3 runs to 12 residues. Germline V gene sequence: CDR1 GTSNPN, CDR2 SVGIG (reference sequence).

The chain couples TRBV10-3 to TRBJ2-7; tentative D call: TRBD1 (6 bases). Germline loops: CDR1 ENHRY, CDR2 SYGVKD. The CDR3 contains 13 residues. Trimming took off 1 base at V and 8 bases at J, with 12 bases between the two ends. CDR3 sequence (DNA): TGTGCCATCAGTGAGTACCAGGGGAGTAAGCAGTACTTC. Protein sequence: CAISEYQGSKQYF.

The V call is TRBV5-1, the J call TRBJ2-7; 8 nucleotides align to TRBD1. Germline assignment: CDR1 SGHRS and CDR2 YFSETQ. CDR3 length equals 16 residues. The junction had 6 bases not matched to a gene; V was cut back by 0 bases and J by 1 base. The DNA of the CDR3 is TGCGCCAGCAGCTTGGAGGGCACAGGGGGTTCCTACGAGCAGTACTTC. Amino acids: CASSLEGTGGSYEQYF.